The 6 T cell receptor beta chains in this list originate from one sample, sequenced in a study of blood T cells in healthy people across ages. The use of a sample-barcoded 5' primer and a J-beta primer mix characterized a second PCR of about 7 to 12 cycles. From the 5' RACE reads, TCRdb called clonotypes with MiXCR, one entry per CDR3 protein. The sample consists of a few hundred thousand distinct CDR3 sequences, roughly a quarter of them appearing once. Sample: blood. These TCRs come from a woman between 65 and 79 years old in good health.

This clonotype was picked up a small number of times. The rearrangement uses TRBV27 and TRBJ2-6, with TRBD1 identical over 10 bases. CDR3 length: 18 amino acids. In germline, CDR1 is MNHEY, CDR2 SMNVEV (reference sequence). Losses at the gene ends were 7 bases for V and 1 base for J; bases not matched to a gene: 10. The CDR3 reads CASTARDRGRSGANVLTF. Here the CDR3 DNA reads TGTGCCAGCACCGCCCGGGACAGGGGTCGGTCTGGGGCCAACGTCCTGACTTTC.

The chain links TRBV7-2 to TRBJ2-5; 10 bases line up with TRBD2. The CDR3 sequence is 16 residues long. Germline V gene lookup returns CDR1 SGHTA and CDR2 FQGNSA. V shed 2 bases and J 2 bases; nucleotides not matched to a gene: 5. The CDR3 reads CASSLPLAGAQETQYF. As DNA, the CDR3 is TGTGCCAGCAGCTTACCTCTAGCGGGGGCTCAAGAGACCCAGTACTTC.

This clonotype came up once. The genes are TRBV15 and TRBJ2-5, with TRBD2 matching 10 bases. The junction had 3 bases not matched to a gene; V was cut back by 0 bases and J by 5 bases. CDR3 size: 15 residues. CDR1 and CDR2 (germline): LNHNV, YYDKDF (reference sequence). The CDR3: CATSREAGGPETQYF. The CDR3 region has the DNA TGTGCCACCAGCAGAGAAGCGGGGGGGCCGGAGACCCAGTACTTC.

As concerns this clonotype: This could be a read error, since a much larger clone is one nucleotide away. The chain carries TRBV7-2 and TRBJ2-2, with D possibly TRBD2 on 6 matching bases. CDR1 is SGHTA, CDR2 FQGNSA, per germline. This CDR3 contains 15 residues. Trimming shortened V by 5 bases and J by 5 bases, and 15 bases separated the two germline ends. The CDR3 bases are TGTGCCAGCAGCACTAATTTGGCGGGGACCGGGGAGCTGTTTTTT. Encoded protein: CASSTNLAGTGELFF. Variable domain in full (rest from reference TRBV7-2 and TRBJ2-2): GAGVSQSPSNKVTEKGKDVELRCDPISGHTALYWYRQSLGQGLEFLIYFQGNSAPDKSGLPSDRFSAERTGGSVSTLTIQRTQQEDSAVYLCASSTNLAGTGELFFGEGSRLTVL.

The rearrangement links TRBV7-7 to TRBJ2-1; no clear D. The V gene lost 5 bases and the J gene lost 5 bases, with 13 bases spanning the gap. CDR1 and CDR2 from the germline V gene are SSHAT and FNYEAQ (reference sequence). This CDR3 has 14 amino acids. The CDR3 nucleotides read TGTGCCAGCAGCCCAAGCCTCCTGAACAATGAGCAGTTCTTC. This gives the protein CASSPSLLNNEQFF.

The table lists this clonotype with a few counts. For the CDR3, the DNA is TGTGCCAGCAGTGCGGATAATTCACCCCTCCACTTT. The encoded protein is CASSADNSPLHF. The chain joins TRBV2 to TRBJ1-6, with D hard to call. This CDR3 contains 12 residues. The V gene lost 4 bases and the J gene lost 5 bases, with 3 bases spanning the gap. From germline, CDR1 is SNHLY and CDR2 FYNNEI.